The 20 T cell receptor beta chains below come from one sample, sequenced in a study of T-cell memory formation after mild COVID-19. TCRdb redid the calling of the 5' RACE reads with MiXCR, one entry per CDR3 protein. The repertoire holds under 300,000 distinct CDR3 sequences, with approximately 9% as singletons. The sequenced sample was PBMCs or a T cell subset sorted from them (not recorded which). The receptors here all came from a man aged 18 to 29 who had mild COVID-19 (a few samples of this study predate the infection). Cell type and time point are not known.

This clonotype was counted a few times. The chain joins TRBV11-2 to TRBJ2-2; D gene uncertain. The CDR3 has 16 amino acids. The ends were cut back, 5 bases at V and 2 bases at J, with 15 bases in the middle. CDR1 is SGHAT, CDR2 FQNNGV, per germline. CDR3 in DNA: TGTGCCAGCAGCCCCCTTAGAGGACCTAACACCGGGGAGCTGTTTTTT. Translated, it gives CASSPLRGPNTGELFF.

This clonotype was recorded a few times. The rearrangement uses TRBV7-2 and TRBJ2-7; 11 bases line up with TRBD2. This CDR3 has 20 amino acids. V was clipped by 5 bases and J by 0 bases; unmatched bases: 18. Germline lookup yields CDR1 SGHTA and CDR2 FQGNSA. In DNA form, the CDR3 reads TGTGCCAGCAGCCGCCAAATCGGTGGACTAGCGGGCTCGAGCTCCTACGAGCAGTACTTC. Protein: CASSRQIGGLAGSSSYEQYF.

The V gene is TRBV5-1, the J gene TRBJ2-7; 8 nucleotides align to TRBD2. V gave up 2 bases and J gave up 3 bases; unmatched junction bases: 4. The CDR3 is 14 amino acids. The germline V gene has CDR1 SGHRS and CDR2 YFSETQ. CDR3 region: CASSLGGGNYEQYV. The CDR3 nucleotides read TGCGCCAGCAGCTTAGGCGGGGGGAACTACGAGCAGTACGTC.

This clonotype showed up just a few times. The gene calls are TRBV15 and TRBJ2-5; D ambiguous. This CDR3 comprises 13 residues. CDR1 and CDR2 (germline): LNHNV, YYDKDF (reference sequence). The V and J ends lost 0 bases and 5 bases respectively, with 7 bases between them. The CDR3 region has the DNA TGTGCCACCAGCAGAGATTTAAGGGAGACCCAGTACTTC. Its protein product is CATSRDLRETQYF.

The chain recombines TRBV7-9 with TRBJ2-1; TRBD2 matches at 12 bases. The germline gives CDR1 SEHNR, CDR2 FQNEAQ (reference sequence). The CDR3 has 15 residues. V shed 5 bases and J 6 bases; nucleotides not matched to a gene: 5. Written as DNA, the CDR3 is TGTGCCAGCAGCCGATCTAGCGGGGGGGCCAATGAGCAGTTCTTC. It encodes CASSRSSGGANEQFF. Based on the CDR3 plus reference TRBV7-9 and TRBJ2-1, the full variable domain is DTGVSQNPRHKITKRGQNVTFRCDPISEHNRLYWYRQTLGQGPEFLTYFQNEAQLEKSRLLSDRFSAERPKGSFSTLEIQRTEQGDSAMYLCASSRSSGGANEQFFGPGTRLTVL.

The chain recombines TRBV20-1 with TRBJ2-6, with no clear D. This CDR3 spans 14 amino acids. V gave up 1 base and J gave up 1 base, with 5 bases separating them. Germline CDR1 reads DFQATT; CDR2 reads SNEGSKA (reference sequence). The CDR3 loop reads CSARASSGANVLTF. The CDR3 DNA follows: TGCAGTGCTAGAGCTTCTTCTGGGGCCAACGTCCTGACTTTC.

The chain has TRBV12-3 or TRBV12-4 and TRBJ1-5; no firm D call. Trimming shortened V by 3 bases and J by 5 bases, and 11 bases separated the two germline ends. There are 14 residues in the CDR3. The CDR3 DNA follows: TGTGCCAGCAGTTTTCATGCCGAATATCAGCCCCAGCATTTT. It encodes CASSFHAEYQPQHF.

Only a few counts were recorded for this clonotype. The chain links TRBV5-1 to TRBJ1-2; tentatively, D is TRBD1 (5 bases). Per germline, CDR1 SGHRS and CDR2 YFSETQ. The CDR3 sequence is 15 residues long. V was clipped by 0 bases and J by 8 bases, with 17 bases between them. The CDR3 loop is CASSLVGTVPRGYTF. CDR3 DNA: TGCGCCAGCAGCTTGGTCGGGACGGTCCCTCGGGGCTACACCTTC.

This clonotype was counted a few times. This chain connects TRBV6-5 to TRBJ2-1; 8 bases align to TRBD1. Germline V gives CDR1 MNHEY, CDR2 SVGAGI. There are 15 residues in the CDR3. With 0 bases clipped from V and 6 bases from J, the junction kept 4 bases outside the gene matches. CDR3 in DNA: TGTGCCAGCAGTTACTCGACAGGGGTGGGCAATGAGCAGTTCTTC. Translation: CASSYSTGVGNEQFF.

This clonotype was seen a few times. The CDR3 reads CASSQKPRVRQPQHF. As DNA, the CDR3 is TGTGCCAGCAGCCAAAAACCGAGGGTTCGCCAGCCCCAGCATTTT. The rearrangement joins TRBV3-1 to TRBJ1-5; D uncertain. This CDR3 comprises 15 residues. From germline, CDR1 is LGHDT and CDR2 YNNKEL (reference sequence). Trimming removed 2 bases at V and 7 bases at J, with 15 bases between.

There are many counts of this clonotype. Here the CDR3 reads CASSKGLAVLNEQFF. CDR3 DNA sequence: TGTGCCAGCAGCAAGGGACTAGCGGTACTCAATGAGCAGTTCTTC. The chain links TRBV7-9 to TRBJ2-1; 11 bases fit TRBD2. CDR3 length: 15 residues. Looked up from germline, CDR1 is SEHNR and CDR2 is FQNEAQ (reference sequence). Trimming removed 5 bases from V and 6 bases from J; junction bases left unmatched: 6.

This clonotype was seen a handful of times. This rearrangement joins TRBV5-1 to TRBJ2-7; the match to TRBD1 covers 7 bases. Germline assignment: CDR1 SGHRS and CDR2 YFSETQ. The CDR3 runs 16 residues. Germline trimming cut 7 bases from V and 1 base from J; bases unmatched to any gene: 14. The DNA for the CDR3 is TGCGCCAGCTCTACCGGGACAGCGGCAGGGTCCTACGAGCAGTACTTC. It specifies CASSTGTAAGSYEQYF.

This clonotype was observed a handful of times. V usage is TRBV20-1 and J usage is TRBJ2-5; 7 nucleotides line up with TRBD2. Germline lookup yields CDR1 DFQATT and CDR2 SNEGSKA (reference sequence). The CDR3 runs 14 residues. J lost 5 bases, V lost 2 bases, and 8 bases had no gene match. The CDR3 is CSARLASGRETQYF. As DNA, the CDR3 is TGCAGTGCTAGACTGGCTAGCGGTAGGGAGACCCAGTACTTC.

The chain recombines TRBV18 with TRBJ2-7, with D maybe TRBD1 (5 bases). This CDR3 is 12 amino acids long. V lost 4 bases and J lost 6, with 10 bases in between. Germline V gene data show CDR1 as KGHSH and CDR2 as LQKENI. CDR3 nucleotides: TGTGCCAGCTCACAGGGGATCGGCGAGCAGTACGTC. Translated, it gives CASSQGIGEQYV.

This clonotype showed up just a few times. This sequence joins TRBV20-1 and TRBJ2-7, with 9 nucleotides matching TRBD1. V lost 0 bases to trimming and J lost 6 bases; unmatched junction nucleotides: 9. Looked up from germline, CDR1 is DFQATT and CDR2 is SNEGSKA (reference sequence). The CDR3 sequence is 15 residues long. The CDR3 loop reads CSARDRVKGQGEQYF. Here the CDR3 DNA reads TGCAGTGCTAGAGATCGGGTCAAGGGACAGGGCGAGCAGTACTTC.

The rearrangement joins TRBV7-9 to TRBJ2-5; a weak D match, TRBD1 (5 bases). The CDR3 extends over 12 amino acids. Trimming took 11 bases from V and 5 from J, leaving 15 bases between them. Germline V lookup: CDR1 SEHNR, CDR2 FQNEAQ (reference sequence). CDR3 DNA: TGTGCCTCGAAAGGGGTCGGCGAGACCCAGTACTTC. This translates into CASKGVGETQYF.

This clonotype was counted between two and nine times. V usage is TRBV3-1 and J usage is TRBJ2-5; 8 bases agree with TRBD1. Germline CDR1 reads LGHDT; CDR2 reads YNNKEL (reference sequence). Trimming at V came to 4 bases and at J to 2 bases, leaving 15 bases not matched to a gene. This CDR3 region has 18 residues. CDR3 residues: CASSLWTGRDFGQETQYF. DNA of the CDR3: TGTGCCAGCAGCCTCTGGACAGGGCGAGACTTCGGACAAGAGACCCAGTACTTC.

Ten or more counts support this clonotype. This sequence joins TRBV18 and TRBJ2-7, with D unclear. This CDR3 is built from 12 residues. CDR1 is KGHSH, CDR2 LQKENI, per germline. V dropped 5 bases and J dropped 3 bases, with 8 bases sitting between them. CDR3 sequence (DNA): TGTGCCAGCTCAACCTCAGGCTACGAGCAGTACTTC. Translating it yields CASSTSGYEQYF.

This clonotype was counted ten times or more. The chain joins TRBV7-8 to TRBJ2-7; TRBD2 aligns across 7 bases. The CDR3 covers 12 residues. CDR1 and CDR2 from the germline V gene are SGHVS and FQNEAQ. In nucleotides, the CDR3 is TGTGCCAGCAGCCTAGCGGCAAACGAGCAGTACGTC. Its translation is CASSLAANEQYV.

Only a few counts were recorded for this clonotype. The chain uses TRBV7-8 and TRBJ2-7, with TRBD2 as a possible D gene (6 bases). The CDR3 runs to 13 residues. Germline CDR1 and CDR2: SGHVS and FQNEAQ. V shed 8 bases and J shed 6 bases, with 17 bases lying between them. The DNA for the CDR3 is TGTGCCAGCGCGGGACCTCTTACCCTCGAGCAGTACGTC. Residues: CASAGPLTLEQYV.